These 30 T cell receptor beta chains came from one sample sequenced in a study of T cells in tumors after PD-1 blockade. Generated by immunoSEQ multiplex PCR, the TCRdb table keeps only in-frame clones and is missing some. Among about 63,000 clones listed, approximately 79% were seen once. The material sequenced was PBMCs, taken after anti-PD-1 treatment. These receptors all come from a human donor with basal cell carcinoma.

The CDR3 coding sequence is TGTGCCTGGAGTTCCGGGATTAGCGATGAGCAGTTCTTC. Amino acid sequence: CAWSSGISDEQFF. The V gene is TRBV30, the J gene TRBJ2-1; TRBD2 is a possible D gene (5 bases). The CDR3 spans 13 residues. The V gene lost 2 bases and the J gene lost 8 bases, with 13 bases spanning the gap. The germline V gene encodes CDR1 GTSNPN and CDR2 SVGIG (reference sequence).

This rearrangement joins TRBV6-5 to TRBJ2-7; D gene unclear. The CDR3 consists of 14 residues. Trimming removed 2 bases from V and 3 bases from J, with 11 bases in between. CDR1 and CDR2 (germline): MNHEY, SVGAGI. CDR3 sequence: CASSYGSENYEQYF. CDR3 nucleotide sequence: TGTGCCAGCAGTTACGGCTCAGAAAACTACGAGCAGTACTTC.

Remarks on this clone: Other DNA sequences from this sample encode an identical CDR3 as well. This rearrangement joins TRBV12-3 or TRBV12-4 to TRBJ1-1, with D possibly matching TRBD1 (5 bases). V lost 3 bases to trimming and J lost 1 base, with 6 bases between them. CDR3 length: 13 amino acids. The CDR3 bases are TGTGCCAGCAGTTTGGGACCGAACACTGAAGCTTTCTTT. Translating it yields CASSLGPNTEAFF.

The chain has TRBV5-1 and TRBJ2-3; 7 bases match TRBD1. V trimming: 2 bases; J trimming: 1 base; junction bases outside the gene matches: 4. This CDR3 is 15 amino acids long. The germline CDR1 and CDR2 sequences are SGHRS and YFSETQ. The CDR3 region has the DNA TGCGCCAGCAGCTTTTCCGGACAGGGCACAGATACGCAGTATTTT. Translation: CASSFSGQGTDTQYF.

The rearrangement links TRBV19 to TRBJ2-5, with TRBD2 matching 8 bases. This CDR3 contains 16 residues. Germline CDR1 LNHDA, CDR2 SQIVND (reference sequence). With V trimmed by 1 base and J by 5 bases, 9 bases remained unmatched. CDR3 sequence (DNA): TGTGCCAGTAGTATAGGCGGGGGGCCTCTCTCGGAGACCCAGTACTTC. Translating gives CASSIGGGPLSETQYF. Complete variable domain (other parts from reference TRBV19 and TRBJ2-5): DGGITQSPKYLFRKEGQNVTLSCEQNLNHDAMYWYRQDPGQGLRLIYYSQIVNDFQKGDIAEGYSVSREKKESFPLTVTSAQKNPTAFYLCASSIGGGPLSETQYFGPGTRLLVL.

The chain has TRBV12-5 and TRBJ2-2; D unclear. CDR1 and CDR2 from the germline V gene are LGHNT and FRNRAP. V lost 3 bases and J lost 2, with 1 base in between. The CDR3 has 12 residues. The CDR3 protein is CASGFNTGELFF. The CDR3, as DNA: TGTGCTAGTGGTTTCAACACCGGGGAGCTGTTTTTT.

The chain employs TRBV6-6 and TRBJ1-2, with D possibly matching TRBD1 (6 bases). The CDR3 totals 14 residues. V was clipped by 2 bases and J by 4 bases, with 11 bases between them. CDR1 is MNHNY and CDR2 is SVGAGI in the germline V gene (reference sequence). The CDR3 sequence is CASSYVDRPYGYTF. CDR3 bases: TGTGCCAGCAGTTACGTCGACAGGCCCTATGGCTACACCTTC.

This chain joins TRBV23-1 and TRBJ2-4, with no clear D. TRBV23-1 is marked as an open reading frame, function uncertain. V was cut by 4 bases and J by 0 bases, with 10 bases left in between. There are 15 residues in the CDR3. The DNA of the CDR3 is TGCGCCAGCAGTCGCGTCGGATTAGCCAAAAACATTCAGTACTTC. It is translated as CASSRVGLAKNIQYF.

This clone was counted once. This chain connects TRBV28 to TRBJ2-4; TRBD1 matches 9 bases. This CDR3 has 15 residues. After removal of 5 bases from V and 9 bases from J, the junction contained 11 bases not matched to a gene. CDR1 MDHEN and CDR2 SYDVKM come from the germline V gene. The CDR3 here is CASSPPDRGIGIQYF. The CDR3 nucleotides read TGTGCCAGCAGTCCCCCCGACAGGGGGATAGGCATTCAGTACTTC.

This chain joins TRBV7-8 and TRBJ1-1; 7 positions agree with TRBD1. Unmatched junction bases numbered 7, after V lost 6 bases and J lost 0 bases. CDR1 SGHVS and CDR2 FQNEAQ come from the germline V gene. There are 15 residues in the CDR3. The chain's CDR3 is CASRRTGNMNTEAFF. CDR3 in DNA: TGTGCCAGCAGACGGACAGGTAACATGAACACTGAAGCTTTCTTT.

This sequence joins TRBV10-2 and TRBJ2-2; 12 bases line up with TRBD2. Germline CDR1 reads WSHSY; CDR2 reads SAAADI. V shed 8 bases and J 7 bases; nucleotides not matched to a gene: 5. This CDR3 is 14 amino acids long. CDR3 residues: CASGTSGHDGELFF. In DNA form, the CDR3 reads TGCGCCAGCGGGACTAGCGGGCATGACGGGGAGCTGTTTTTT.

The gene calls are TRBV28 and TRBJ1-3; TRBD1 matches at 8 bases. V lost 6 bases, J lost 5 bases, and 9 bases stayed unmatched. This CDR3 comprises 15 residues. CDR1 is MDHEN, CDR2 SYDVKM, per germline. The CDR3 coding sequence is TGTGCCAGCAGCTTCACAGGGGGGAGAAGAAACACCATATATTTT. It specifies CASSFTGGRRNTIYF.

This clone was counted only a few times. V usage is TRBV6-1 and J usage is TRBJ2-3; D not certain. CDR1 and CDR2 from the germline V gene are MNHNS and SASEGT. The V end was cut by 3 bases, the J end by 0 bases, with 4 bases between. This CDR3 spans 13 amino acids. This chain's CDR3 is CASSDPSTDTQYF. The CDR3 DNA follows: TGTGCCAGCAGTGACCCTAGCACAGATACGCAGTATTTT.

This rearrangement joins TRBV7-8 to TRBJ2-2, with D perhaps assigned TRBD1 or TRBD2 (5 bases each). V was clipped by 4 bases and J by 7 bases, with 10 bases between them. There are 13 residues in the CDR3. Germline V lookup: CDR1 SGHVS, CDR2 FQNEAQ. CDR3 in DNA: TGTGCCAGCAGCTCCGGGACGCACGGGGAGCTGTTTTTT. The encoded protein is CASSSGTHGELFF. Looking up the rest from reference TRBV7-8 and TRBJ2-2 gives the full variable domain: GAGVSQSPRYKVAKRGQDVALRCDPISGHVSLFWYQQALGQGPEFLTYFQNEAQLDKSGLPSDRFFAERPEGSVSTLKIQRTQQEDSAVYLCASSSGTHGELFFGEGSRLTVL.

The rearrangement links TRBV7-2 to TRBJ2-3, with TRBD2 matching over 10 bases. Germline trimming cut 3 bases from V and 6 bases from J; bases unmatched to any gene: 6. Germline CDR1 is SGHTA and CDR2 is FQGNSA. The CDR3 totals 15 residues. The CDR3 here is CASSLSSGGFDTQYF. In DNA, the CDR3 is TGTGCCAGCAGCTTGAGTAGCGGGGGGTTTGATACGCAGTATTTT.

The V gene is TRBV3-1 (or the pseudogene TRBV3-2), the J gene TRBJ1-1, with D tentatively TRBD1 (6 bases). This CDR3 is 13 amino acids long. Germline V gene lookup returns CDR1 LGHDT and CDR2 YNNKEL (reference sequence). V lost 5 bases to trimming and J lost 6 bases, with 13 bases between them. CDR3 amino acids: CASSSRGLAEAFF. The CDR3 DNA sequence: TGTGCCAGCAGCTCCCGGGGGCTGGCTGAAGCTTTCTTT.

The chain joins TRBV5-6 to TRBJ1-4; TRBD1 is a possible D gene (5 bases). Germline V gives CDR1 SGHDT, CDR2 YYEEEE. V was clipped by 2 bases and J by 8 bases, with 13 bases between them. The CDR3 sequence is 14 residues long. CDR3 bases: TGTGCCAGCAGCTTCTCGGCAGGGAGCGAAAAACTGTTTTTT. Its protein product is CASSFSAGSEKLFF. The full variable domain, completed using reference TRBV5-6 and TRBJ1-4, is DAGVTQSPTHLIKTRGQQVTLRCSPKSGHDTVSWYQQALGQGPQFIFQYYEEEERQRGNFPDRFSGHQFPNYSSELNVNALLLGDSALYLCASSFSAGSEKLFFGSGTQLSVL.

The chain employs TRBV7-2 and TRBJ2-4; 7 bases agree with TRBD1. CDR1 is SGHTA and CDR2 is FQGNSA in the germline V gene. Losses at the gene ends were 5 bases for V and 3 bases for J; bases not matched to a gene: 7. The CDR3 is made up of 15 amino acids. The CDR3 loop is CASSLRGRVKNIQYF. Written as DNA, the CDR3 is TGTGCCAGCAGCCTGAGGGGGCGCGTCAAAAACATTCAGTACTTC.

The rearrangement links TRBV28 to TRBJ2-5; D might be TRBD1 (6 bases). This CDR3 spans 13 amino acids. V lost 4 bases, J lost 3 bases, and 9 bases lay in between. Germline loops: CDR1 MDHEN, CDR2 SYDVKM. The DNA of the CDR3 is TGTGCCAGCAGTTCCTACAGGGAAGAGACCCAGTACTTC. It encodes CASSSYREETQYF.

In nucleotides, the CDR3 is TGTGCCTGTACCGGGACAGGGAATGAAAAACTGTTTTTT. Protein sequence: CACTGTGNEKLFF. The chain joins TRBV30 to TRBJ1-4; 9 bases match TRBD1. This CDR3 has 13 residues. Germline lookup yields CDR1 GTSNPN and CDR2 SVGIG (reference sequence). J lost 5 bases, V lost 6 bases, and 4 bases had no gene match.

V and J are TRBV29-1 and TRBJ1-3, with D unclear. The germline V gene has CDR1 SQVTM and CDR2 ANQGSEA. The ends were cut back, 7 bases at V and 8 bases at J, with 27 bases in the middle. This CDR3 region has 16 residues. CDR3 nucleotide sequence: TGCAGCGCCCGGGGTGTCGAAGGGCTTAAGGCGGACACCATATATTTT. It specifies CSARGVEGLKADTIYF.

This clone was detected once. This chain connects TRBV11-3 to TRBJ2-1; 9 nucleotides match TRBD1. Germline values: CDR1 SGHNT, CDR2 YENEEA. V was clipped by 0 bases and J by 2 bases; unmatched bases: 2. CDR3 length: 16 residues. CDR3 DNA sequence: TGTGCCAGCAGCTTAGACTGGACAGGGGCCTACAATGAGCAGTTCTTC. The encoded protein is CASSLDWTGAYNEQFF.

This chain connects TRBV19 to TRBJ2-4; no reliable D call. Germline CDR1 reads LNHDA; CDR2 reads SQIVND (reference sequence). The CDR3 runs to 13 residues. The germline V and J ends were trimmed by 3 bases and 3 bases, with 6 bases remaining between them. The CDR3 sequence: CASSIFSKNIQYF. CDR3 sequence (DNA): TGTGCCAGTAGTATTTTCAGCAAAAACATTCAGTACTTC.

The chain joins TRBV4-2 to TRBJ2-3, with 15 bases that match TRBD2. Germline values: CDR1 LGHNA, CDR2 YNFKEQ. CDR3 size: 18 residues. The ends lost 4 bases at V and 1 base at J; junction bases unmatched: 6. As DNA, the CDR3 is TGTGCCAGCAGCCCTAGGACTAGCGGGGGGGCGGGCACAGATACGCAGTATTTT. It encodes CASSPRTSGGAGTDTQYF.

As DNA, the CDR3 is TGTGCCAGCAGCCTATGGACTAGCGGGGCCCAAGAGACCCAGTACTTC. This encodes CASSLWTSGAQETQYF. This rearrangement joins TRBV7-6 to TRBJ2-5; 12 nucleotides line up with TRBD2. Losses at the gene ends were 5 bases for V and 1 base for J; bases not matched to a gene: 5. CDR1 SGHVS and CDR2 FNYEAQ come from the germline V gene. The CDR3 spans 16 residues.

The chain is built from TRBV14 and TRBJ2-5; the match to TRBD1 covers 9 bases. Germline V CDR1 and CDR2: SGHDN, FVKESK. V dropped 1 base and J dropped 2; count of bases not matched to a gene: 2. This CDR3 has 15 amino acids. Here the CDR3 reads CASSQAGQGQETQYF. CDR3 DNA: TGTGCCAGCAGCCAAGCTGGACAGGGGCAAGAGACCCAGTACTTC.

The V and J genes are TRBV3-1 (or the pseudogene TRBV3-2) and TRBJ2-1; TRBD2 agrees at 8 bases. CDR1 is LGHDT and CDR2 is YNNKEL in the germline V gene (reference sequence). The CDR3 covers 16 residues. Trimming cost V 4 bases and J 6 bases; bases outside gene matches: 11. This CDR3 is CASSPNRGGRTNEQFF. DNA for the CDR3: TGTGCCAGCAGCCCCAATCGGGGGGGCCGTACCAATGAGCAGTTCTTC.

This clone was observed a handful of times. This chain connects TRBV20-1 to TRBJ2-5; 7 bases are shared with TRBD2. Germline CDR1 reads DFQATT; CDR2 reads SNEGSKA (reference sequence). The CDR3 sequence is 11 residues long. J gave up 5 bases and V 6 bases, and 3 bases lay outside the gene matches. CDR3 DNA sequence: TGCAGTGCCGGGGAGGGCGAGACCCAGTACTTC. It encodes CSAGEGETQYF.

The CDR3 region has the DNA TGTGCCAGCAGCTTCCGACAGGGATTCAATTCACCCCTCCACTTT. This codes for CASSFRQGFNSPLHF. The V gene is TRBV3-1 (or the pseudogene TRBV3-2), the J gene TRBJ1-6, with 7 positions matching TRBD1. This CDR3 has 15 amino acids. J gave up 7 bases and V 5 bases, and 8 bases lay outside the gene matches. The germline V gene encodes CDR1 LGHDT and CDR2 YNNKEL (reference sequence).

The V gene is TRBV27, the J gene TRBJ1-2, with D tentatively TRBD1 (5 bases). The CDR3 totals 14 residues. In germline, CDR1 is MNHEY, CDR2 SMNVEV (reference sequence). The germline V and J ends were trimmed by 6 bases and 4 bases, with 15 bases remaining between them. The CDR3 nucleotides are TGTGCCAGCAGCTTTAAAACAGGCATCTATGGCTACACCTTC. Protein: CASSFKTGIYGYTF.